The 17 T cell receptor beta chains given below trace back to one sample, sequenced in a study of T cell repertoires in cytomegalovirus infection. TCRdb recomputed calls from the reads with MiXCR, one row per CDR3 protein. The sample has under 800,000 distinct CDR3 sequences; approximately 24% are singletons. The specimen sequenced was CD8+ T cells from PBMCs. The receptors here all came from a human donor in good health (CMV status not recorded). Some clones in this sample may be carry-over from other donors' samples.

There are many counts of this clonotype. The chain employs TRBV6-5 and TRBJ1-5; D call uncertain. CDR3 size: 14 residues. CDR1 is MNHEY, CDR2 SVGAGI, per germline. V lost 5 bases and J lost 0, with 8 bases in between. The chain's CDR3 is CASSPEYSNQPQHF. The CDR3 DNA follows: TGTGCCAGCAGTCCAGAGTATAGCAATCAGCCCCAGCATTTT.

Many counts were recorded for this clonotype. The rearrangement links TRBV6-6 to TRBJ2-7, with 8 bases that match TRBD1. This CDR3 is 16 amino acids long. Per the germline V gene, CDR1 is MNHNY and CDR2 is SVGAGI (reference sequence). V dropped 4 bases and J dropped 3; count of bases not matched to a gene: 11. CDR3 nucleotide sequence: TGTGCCAGCAGTTTCACCGAAGGGACAGGTGACTACGAGCAGTACGTC. This encodes CASSFTEGTGDYEQYV.

This clonotype was seen more than once but under ten times. The V and J genes are TRBV6-8 and TRBJ2-1; D ambiguous. There are 13 residues in the CDR3. Deletions cut 7 bases from V and 8 bases from J, with 15 bases between. In germline, CDR1 is MNHGY, CDR2 SAAAGT. The chain's CDR3 is CASTSGPSDEQFF. The CDR3 DNA follows: TGTGCCAGCACTTCCGGACCTTCGGATGAGCAGTTCTTC.

This clonotype was detected a few times. The gene calls are TRBV6-1 and TRBJ2-3; 12 bases are shared with TRBD2. The CDR3 runs 15 residues. CDR1 is MNHNS and CDR2 is SASEGT in the germline V gene. V shed 7 bases and J 3 bases; nucleotides not matched to a gene: 5. Here the CDR3 DNA reads TGTGCCAGCACCGTGACTAGCGGGGGTACAGATACGCAGTATTTT. Protein: CASTVTSGGTDTQYF.

In this sample, this clonotype turned up many times. This chain joins TRBV6-2 or TRBV6-3 and TRBJ2-7; D possibly corresponds to TRBD2 (7 bases). Germline CDR1 reads MNHEY; CDR2 reads SVGEGT. CDR3 length: 14 residues. V was pared by 7 bases and J by 4 bases, with 17 bases between. CDR3 bases: TGTGCCAGCACCCGAAGGGGGGGCAGGTACGAGCAGTACGTC. Its protein product is CASTRRGGRYEQYV.

This chain links TRBV20-1 with TRBJ2-1; 7 bases line up with TRBD2. Germline V gene lookup returns CDR1 DFQATT and CDR2 SNEGSKA (reference sequence). This CDR3 is built from 16 residues. After removal of 4 bases from V and 0 bases from J, the junction contained 9 bases not matched to a gene. CDR3 protein: CSATLRGEGSYNEQFF. CDR3 coding DNA: TGCAGTGCTACCCTTCGGGGGGAGGGCTCCTACAATGAGCAGTTCTTC.

This clonotype was counted only a few times. The V and J genes are TRBV24-1 and TRBJ2-5, with D possibly being TRBD1 or TRBD2 (6 bases each). The CDR3 is 15 amino acids. Trimming cost V 5 bases and J 0 bases, with 12 bases left between them. From germline, CDR1 is KGHDR and CDR2 SFDVKD. The CDR3 DNA reads TGTGCCACCAGTGTGGGGGCGGGGTACCAAGAGACCCAGTACTTC. Amino acids: CATSVGAGYQETQYF.

This clonotype was recorded many times. The V call is TRBV7-2, the J call TRBJ2-5; possible D gene TRBD2, 8 bases. The CDR3 runs 15 residues. Germline CDR1 SGHTA, CDR2 FQGNSA. V was pared by 3 bases and J by 4 bases, with 15 bases between. For the CDR3, the DNA is TGTGCCAGCAGCTTCATAGCGGGGACAGTAGAGACCCAGTACTTC. Protein product: CASSFIAGTVETQYF. The entire variable domain, with the rest obtained from reference TRBV7-2 and TRBJ2-5, is as follows: GAGVSQSPSNKVTEKGKDVELRCDPISGHTALYWYRQSLGQGLEFLIYFQGNSAPDKSGLPSDRFSAERTGGSVSTLTIQRTQQEDSAVYLCASSFIAGTVETQYFGPGTRLLVL.

This clonotype was seen a handful of times. The CDR3 DNA sequence: TGTGCCAGCAGCGATGGGGACAGAGCCTACGAGCAGTACTTC. Its translation: CASSDGDRAYEQYF. The chain is built from TRBV7-6 and TRBJ2-7; 7 bases agree with TRBD1. CDR3 size: 14 residues. Trimming at V came to 5 bases and at J to 2 bases, leaving 6 bases not matched to a gene. Germline V CDR1 and CDR2: SGHVS, FNYEAQ.

The chain combines TRBV7-9 with TRBJ2-1; D possibly uses TRBD1 or TRBD2 (5 bases each). CDR3 length equals 15 residues. From germline, CDR1 is SEHNR and CDR2 FQNEAQ (reference sequence). V shed 6 bases and J shed 8 bases, with 20 bases lying between them. CDR3 nucleotide sequence: TGTGCCAGCAGGTCCGGGACCGCGAGGGCTTATGAGCAGTTCTTC. Amino acid sequence: CASRSGTARAYEQFF.

This clonotype was recorded a few times. The rearrangement uses TRBV19 and TRBJ2-2; a weak D match, TRBD2 (5 bases). The V gene's germline CDR1 is LNHDA and CDR2 SQIVND (reference sequence). The V end was cut by 3 bases, the J end by 1 base, with 6 bases between. This CDR3 region has 14 residues. DNA for the CDR3: TGTGCCAGTAGTATCGGAGGGAACACCGGGGAGCTGTTTTTT. Its translation: CASSIGGNTGELFF.

The sample holds many counts of this clonotype. The V call is TRBV7-6, the J call TRBJ2-3; maybe TRBD1 (5 bases). Trimming pared 6 bases from V and 4 bases from J, leaving 11 bases between. The CDR3 length is 13 residues. Germline lookup yields CDR1 SGHVS and CDR2 FNYEAQ. CDR3 sequence reads: CASRGAGPDTQYF. DNA for the CDR3: TGTGCCAGCAGAGGGGCAGGGCCAGATACGCAGTATTTT.

This clonotype was observed at least ten times. The chain couples TRBV28 to TRBJ2-5; D perhaps matches TRBD2 (6 bases). The germline V gene encodes CDR1 MDHEN and CDR2 SYDVKM. Trimming stripped 8 bases from V and 5 bases from J, with 15 bases between. The CDR3 length is 13 residues. The CDR3 DNA sequence: TGTGCCAGCCATCAGGAGGGGTGGGAGACCCAGTACTTC. Translation gives CASHQEGWETQYF.

A few counts support this clonotype. This chain uses TRBV12-3 or TRBV12-4 with TRBJ1-5; D is unresolved. CDR3 length equals 16 residues. Between the trimmed V and J ends, which lost 3 bases and 2 bases, there was a span of 14 bases. This CDR3 reads CASSFSRDVRNQPQHF. For the CDR3, the DNA is TGTGCCAGCAGTTTTTCCCGGGATGTTCGCAATCAGCCCCAGCATTTT.

The chain combines TRBV6-1 with TRBJ1-1; weak D call: TRBD1 (6 bases). Germline V gives CDR1 MNHNS, CDR2 SASEGT. The CDR3 loop spans 11 amino acids. The V gene lost 5 bases and the J gene lost 8 bases, with 9 bases spanning the gap. CDR3 DNA: TGTGCCAGCAGTCGAGGACAGGAAGCTTTCTTT. Protein product: CASSRGQEAFF.

Note on this clonotype: At one end, the junction sequence differs from germline, possibly due to a read error. The V call is TRBV5-3, the J call TRBJ2-1, with 7 nucleotides matching TRBD2. TRBV5-3 is known as an ORF, though its function is uncertain. This CDR3 has 13 amino acids. CDR3 coding DNA: TGCGCCAACAGGCGGGGAGCGGGGAATGAGCAGTTCTTC. Translation gives CANRRGAGNEQFF.

V and J are TRBV4-1 and TRBJ2-7; no definite D call. This CDR3 is 15 amino acids long. Germline CDR1 is MGHRA and CDR2 is YSYEKL. V lost 0 bases, J lost 4 bases, and 13 bases lay in between. CDR3 amino acids: CASSQEVADRYEQYV. The CDR3 region has the DNA TGCGCCAGCAGCCAAGAAGTCGCAGATAGGTACGAGCAGTACGTC.